This T cell receptor (beta chain) was identified during a study of T cells in Graves' hyperthyroidism and ophthalmopathy. In making diagnoses, clinical symptoms, serum thyroxine and TRAb, thyroid ultrasound and orbital computed tomography were all used. RNA transcripts yielded amplified TCR beta CDR3 regions. The TCR CDR3 first-round RT-PCR relied on the HTBI primer set. TCRdb independently ran MiXCR on the multiplex PCR reads; one entry per CDR3 protein. This sample yields approximately 520,000 distinct CDR3 sequences, of which about 24% are seen a single time; around 11% belongs to the top ten. V shed 5 bases and J shed 8 bases, with 12 bases lying between them. Germline CDR1 is LNHDA and CDR2 is SQIVND (reference sequence). The CDR3 has 12 amino acids. This clonotype was counted many times. The antigen is not known. General study results and limits: The majority of expanded thyroid clonotypes above 0.001 also appeared in blood. Using 13 V-J features, a model discriminated ophthalmopathy from stable hyperthyroidism.

The specimen was blood. The V call is TRBV19, the J call TRBJ1-2; D may be TRBD1 (6 bases). The sequence came from a woman in her thirties with Graves' ophthalmopathy. This chain's CDR3 is CASSPGALGYTF. For the CDR3, the DNA is TGTGCCAGTAGTCCAGGGGCGCTCGGCTACACCTTC. The full variable domain, with the rest looked up from reference TRBV19 and TRBJ1-2, is DGGITQSPKYLFRKEGQNVTLSCEQNLNHDAMYWYRQDPGQGLRLIYYSQIVNDFQKGDIAEGYSVSREKKESFPLTVTSAQKNPTAFYLCASSPGALGYTFGSGTRLTVV.